This entry lists 16 T cell receptor beta chains sequenced from one sample in a study of early T cells in non-severe SARS-CoV-2 infection. TCRdb processed the 5' RACE reads anew with MiXCR; each CDR3 protein has one entry. The top ten hold 6.5% to 8.5% of the sample, which has roughly 54,000 distinct CDR3 sequences, 4.5% to 7% seen once. The source material was whole blood. The receptors here all came from an adult who was a healthcare worker with PCR-confirmed SARS-CoV-2 infection or an uninfected control (not recorded which).

This clonotype was seen ten or more times. The chain is built from TRBV13 and TRBJ1-1; D uncertain. This CDR3 is 15 amino acids long. The V gene lost 1 base and the J gene lost 0 bases, with 9 bases spanning the gap. The germline CDR1 and CDR2 sequences are PRHDT and FYEKMQ (reference sequence). The CDR3 sequence is CASSLEGGMNTEAFF. DNA for the CDR3: TGTGCCAGCAGCTTAGAGGGCGGCATGAACACTGAAGCTTTCTTT.

This clonotype has at least ten counts. The V gene is TRBV7-6, the J gene TRBJ2-1; the D gene is possibly TRBD1 (5 bases). The CDR3 is 13 residues long. Germline V lookup: CDR1 SGHVS, CDR2 FNYEAQ. V was trimmed by 5 bases and J by 7 bases, leaving 12 bases between them. This CDR3 reads CASSLYDSNEQFF. As DNA, the CDR3 is TGTGCCAGCAGCCTATACGACAGTAATGAGCAGTTCTTC.

This clonotype occurred many times. This chain uses TRBV5-1 with TRBJ2-7; 11 bases are a match to TRBD1. Germline V CDR1 and CDR2: SGHRS, YFSETQ. CDR3 length: 13 residues. Trimming at V came to 4 bases and at J to 6 bases, leaving 3 bases not matched to a gene. CDR3 sequence: CASSRDRGFEQYF. The CDR3 nucleotides read TGCGCCAGCAGCCGGGACAGGGGGTTCGAGCAGTACTTC.

This clonotype was seen a handful of times. This chain uses TRBV27 with TRBJ2-3; no clear D. V shed 6 bases and J shed 4 bases, with 14 bases lying between them. Germline V gene sequence: CDR1 MNHEY, CDR2 SMNVEV (reference sequence). The CDR3 length is 14 residues. The CDR3 spells CASSLEVFSDTQYF. DNA for the CDR3: TGTGCCAGCAGCCTAGAGGTTTTTTCAGATACGCAGTATTTT.

The chain joins TRBV9 to TRBJ2-2, with a tentative D call TRBD2 (7 bases). Germline lookup yields CDR1 SGDLS and CDR2 YYNGEE. This CDR3 region has 14 residues. Trimming stripped 3 bases from V and 8 bases from J, with 14 bases between. This CDR3 reads CASSGRGAAGELFF. DNA of the CDR3: TGTGCCAGCAGCGGACGGGGGGCGGCTGGGGAGCTGTTTTTT.

There are many counts of this clonotype. V is TRBV6-1 and J is TRBJ1-1; D uncertain. There are 13 residues in the CDR3. Deletions cut 8 bases from V and 1 base from J, with 11 bases between. Looked up from germline, CDR1 is MNHNS and CDR2 is SASEGT. CDR3: CASRWGRNTEAFF. Here the CDR3 DNA reads TGTGCCAGCCGCTGGGGTAGGAACACTGAAGCTTTCTTT.

This clonotype was recorded at least ten times. The rearrangement links TRBV30 to TRBJ2-3; D unresolved. With 5 bases removed from V and 5 bases from J, the gap between germline ends came to 14 bases. The CDR3 totals 13 residues. Germline loops: CDR1 GTSNPN, CDR2 SVGIG (reference sequence). CDR3 region: CAWVGPGLDTQYF. In DNA, the CDR3 is TGTGCCTGGGTAGGTCCTGGTCTAGATACGCAGTATTTT.

About this clonotype: A much more abundant neighbour one base away suggests this may be a read error. The chain is built from TRBV20-1 and TRBJ2-5, with 14 nucleotides matching TRBD2. The CDR3 spans 15 residues. Germline CDR1 reads DFQATT; CDR2 reads SNEGSKA (reference sequence). The CDR3 region is CSAPTSGGARETPYF. The CDR3 DNA sequence: TGCAGTGCCCCGACTAGCGGGGGGGCGAGAGAGACCCCGTACTTC.

This clonotype was seen many times. The V call is TRBV7-6, the J call TRBJ1-1; TRBD1 aligns across 8 bases. Germline CDR1 reads SGHVS; CDR2 reads FNYEAQ. V lost 0 bases and J lost 8; bases outside the gene matches: 5. The CDR3 extends over 14 amino acids. The CDR3, as DNA: TGTGCCAGCAGCTTAGCGTTACAGGGGGAGGAAGCTTTCTTT. This gives the protein CASSLALQGEEAFF.

On this clonotype itself: This clone may be a read error of a much larger clone one base away. The chain combines TRBV12-3 or TRBV12-4 with TRBJ2-5, with D possibly matching TRBD2 (5 bases). Trimming took 2 bases from V and 4 from J, leaving 8 bases between them. The CDR3 extends over 13 amino acids. CDR3 in amino acids: CASSLSRVETQYF. DNA for the CDR3: TGTGCCAGCAGTTTATCGAGGGTAGAGACCCAGTACTTC.

This clonotype was counted between two and nine times. The chain employs TRBV20-1 and TRBJ2-7; D is unclear. V was trimmed by 2 bases and J by 2 bases, leaving 10 bases between them. The germline CDR1 and CDR2 sequences are DFQATT and SNEGSKA (reference sequence). The CDR3 contains 13 residues. CDR3 sequence (DNA): TGCAGTGCTAGATCCCAGAAAGCCTACGAGCAGTACTTC. Amino acid sequence: CSARSQKAYEQYF.

This clonotype was found many times. The rearrangement joins TRBV7-9 to TRBJ2-5, with 7 bases fitting TRBD2. From germline, CDR1 is SEHNR and CDR2 FQNEAQ (reference sequence). The junction had 14 bases not matched to a gene; V was cut back by 5 bases and J by 5 bases. The CDR3 loop spans 16 amino acids. Here the CDR3 reads CASSLTGGSGQETQYF. For the CDR3, the DNA is TGTGCCAGCAGCCTCACTGGCGGGAGTGGGCAGGAGACCCAGTACTTC.

By share, this clonotype ranks as medium-sized. The V gene is TRBV29-1, the J gene TRBJ1-1; D is possibly TRBD1 (5 bases). Germline assignment: CDR1 SQVTM and CDR2 ANQGSEA. V lost 5 bases to trimming and J lost 0 bases, with 16 bases between them. The CDR3 is 15 residues long. CDR3 region: CSVYDWTLVNTEAFF. CDR3 coding DNA: TGCAGCGTTTATGATTGGACATTGGTGAACACTGAAGCTTTCTTT.

This clonotype was detected a few times. The chain has TRBV29-1 and TRBJ2-3; the D gene is possibly TRBD2 (5 bases). The CDR3 runs 12 residues. Trimming stripped 5 bases from V and 5 bases from J, with 11 bases between. Per germline, CDR1 SQVTM and CDR2 ANQGSEA. CDR3 protein: CSVLAGGDTQYF. The CDR3 DNA reads TGCAGCGTTCTGGCAGGAGGAGATACGCAGTATTTT.

This clonotype was observed a few times. V usage is TRBV7-6 and J usage is TRBJ1-6; D possibly corresponds to TRBD1 (6 bases). The CDR3 is 15 amino acids. Germline V lookup: CDR1 SGHVS, CDR2 FNYEAQ. Trimming removed 5 bases at V and 7 bases at J, with 15 bases between. Written as DNA, the CDR3 is TGTGCCAGCAGCCGTCTAGCGGGGGCCAATTCACCCCTCCACTTT. Translating it yields CASSRLAGANSPLHF.

This clonotype appeared many times. CDR3 sequence: CASSPGQINYGYTF. DNA of the CDR3: TGTGCCAGCAGCCCTGGACAGATTAACTATGGCTACACCTTC. The J gene is TRBJ1-2, the V gene TRBV27; possibly TRBD1 for D (6 bases). CDR3 length: 14 amino acids. Looked up from germline, CDR1 is MNHEY and CDR2 is SMNVEV (reference sequence). Trimming left V 6 bases short and J 1 base short, with 12 bases between.